This TCR beta chain was captured in a study of OX40 agonist ivuxolimab in advanced cancers. Study background: Participants, 70% to 90% male, averaged approximately 60 years of age, ranging from roughly 20 to 80.

Sequenced by immunoSEQ multiplex PCR; TCRdb stores in-frame clones only, minus some. Among roughly 58,000 clones, around 88% were seen once, and the ten largest hold 0.7% to 0.9%. This clone was seen only a few times. What it recognizes is unknown. Broader study findings: The mean number of expanded clones was higher in CD8+ T cells than in CD4+. At 0.1 to 3.0 mg/kg, CD4+ and CD8+ blood T cells expanded clonally by week 6.

The clonotype originates from an adult with an advanced solid tumor such as melanoma, head and neck, liver or kidney cancer. Sequencing was performed on CD4+ or CD8+ T cells sorted from blood, taken in a trial of the OX40 agonist ivuxolimab.

CDR3 loop: CASSLEAGRGYTF. CDR3 sequence (DNA): TGTGCCAGCAGTTTAGAGGCAGGCCGGGGCTACACCTTC. V usage is TRBV28 and J usage is TRBJ1-2, with unresolved D. Trimming cost V 2 bases and J 8 bases, with 12 bases left between them. CDR1 and CDR2 from the germline V gene are MDHEN and SYDVKM. This CDR3 has 13 amino acids.